The present T cell receptor (beta chain) was sequenced within a study of glioma-infiltrating T cells after dendritic cell vaccination. The wider study: Samples are from glioblastoma patients in Phase I and II dendritic cell vaccine trials. Between about 2003 and 2012, patients got autologous tumor lysate-pulsed dendritic cell vaccines. Monocyte-derived dendritic cells, cultured 7 to 8 days with IL-4 and GM-CSF, were pulsed with autologous tumor lysate.

Selection required adequate fresh-frozen tumor tissue plus more than two years' survival data. V was pared by 4 bases and J by 7 bases, with 12 bases of the junction left unmatched. The CDR3 totals 17 residues. CDR1 is SGHTA and CDR2 is FQGTGA in the germline V gene. Produced via immunoSEQ multiplex PCR; TCRdb's table is partial and in-frame only. This sample has more than 95,000 clones, with roughly 76% found just once. This TCR was sampled from a human donor with glioblastoma. The genes are TRBV7-3 and TRBJ2-1; 11 nucleotides line up with TRBD2. Sequenced here: blood, sampled before dendritic cell vaccination. For the CDR3, the DNA is TGTGCCAGCAGCTCCATAGCTAGCGGGGGGTCACTGAATGAGCAGTTCTTC. This translates into CASSSIASGGSLNEQFF.